Listed below are T cell receptor beta chains from one sample, sequenced in a study of control samples from healthy donors and cancer patients. Sequenced by immunoSEQ multiplex PCR; TCRdb stores in-frame clones only, minus some. The profile shows some 130,000 clones, 80% to 95% of them singletons. The specimen was blood. These receptors came from a man younger than 35 in good health. Both conserved end residues are part of each CDR3. The D gene is left open where the match is weak. For some rows the clone size is stated as once, few or many, or as a class when expanded; others skip it.

J gene | D gene | clone size | V gene | CDR3 length | CDR3 DNA | CDR3 protein
TRBJ1-1 | . | . | TRBV7-2 | 14 | TGTGCCAGCACCTCCGAAGGGACGGGCACTGAAGCTTTCTTT | CASTSEGTGTEAFF
TRBJ2-7 | . | . | TRBV19 | 12 | TGTGCCAGTATGGGCAGGGTGAGCGAGCAGTACTTC | CASMGRVSEQYF
TRBJ2-3 | . | . | TRBV10-3 | 14 | TGTGCCATCAGTAAAGGCCAGGAGGCAGATACGCAGTATTTT | CAISKGQEADTQYF
TRBJ1-1 | . | . | TRBV5-1 | 13 | TGCGCCAGCAGCTTGGACGTACAGGGAGTAGCTTTCTTT | CASSLDVQGVAFF
TRBJ1-4 | TRBD1 | . | TRBV2 | 14 | TGTGCCAGCGGTCCCGGGACAGTCTATGAAAAACTGTTTTTT | CASGPGTVYEKLFF
TRBJ1-5 | TRBD1 | . | TRBV6-5 | 15 | TGTGCCAGCGGGAACAGGGGATTCGGCAATCAGCCCCAGCATTTT | CASGNRGFGNQPQHF
TRBJ1-1 | . | . | TRBV19 | 15 | TGTGCCAGTAGTATTGACCCGGACCGATCGACTGAAGCTTTCTTT | CASSIDPDRSTEAFF
TRBJ1-2 | . | . | TRBV3-1/TRBV3-2 | 15 | TGTGCCAGCAGCCAAGCTGCAGGGGCTAACTATGGCTACACCTTC | CASSQAAGANYGYTF
TRBJ1-2 | . | . | TRBV15 | 15 | TGTGCCACCAGCAGAGATCCGAGGGGCTCCGGTGGCTACACCTTC | CATSRDPRGSGGYTF
TRBJ2-5 | . | . | TRBV7-9 | 13 | TGTGCCAGCAGCCCCTGGACAGAAGAGACCCAGTACTTC | CASSPWTEETQYF
TRBJ1-2 | TRBD1 | few | TRBV12-5 | 11 | TGTGCTAGTGGTTTGCTGGACAGGGCGTCTTTC | CASGLLDRASF
TRBJ2-3 | TRBD2 | . | TRBV7-3 | 15 | TGTGCCAGCAGCTTGGAACTAGCGGGGGCAGATACGCAGTATTTT | CASSLELAGADTQYF
TRBJ1-3 | . | few | TRBV30 | 11 | TGTGCCTGGAACTCTGGAAACACCATATATTTT | CAWNSGNTIYF
TRBJ2-7 | . | . | TRBV7-9 | 14 | TGTGCCAGCAGCGACGGGCCTACGTCCTACGAGCAGTACTTC | CASSDGPTSYEQYF
TRBJ1-1 | TRBD1 | . | TRBV2 | 15 | TGTGCCAGCAGTGAAGAACAGGGGGCGGTAACTGAAGCTTTCTTT | CASSEEQGAVTEAFF
TRBJ2-3 | TRBD2 | . | TRBV9 | 16 | TGTGCCAGCAGCCCACGTAGCGGGGGGGCGGGAGATACGCAGTATTTT | CASSPRSGGAGDTQYF
TRBJ2-2 | . | . | TRBV5-1 | 17 | TGCGCCAGCAGCCTCGAGAAATGGACAGGGAGGGCCGGGGAGCTGTTTTTT | CASSLEKWTGRAGELFF
TRBJ1-1 | TRBD1 | . | TRBV5-4 | 14 | TGTGCCAGCAGCTTCCCAGGGGGTGACACTGAAGCTTTCTTT | CASSFPGGDTEAFF
TRBJ1-1 | . | . | TRBV6-6 | 12 | TGTGCCAGCAGTACCGGGACAAGTGAAGCTTTCTTT | CASSTGTSEAFF
TRBJ1-3 | . | once | TRBV25-1 | 15 | TGTGCCAGCAGTGTGGCAGGGGCGTTAGGAAACACCATATATTTT | CASSVAGALGNTIYF
TRBJ2-3 | . | few | TRBV30 | 15 | TGTGCCTGGAGTGTACGATGGGGTAGCACAGATACGCAGTATTTT | CAWSVRWGSTDTQYF
TRBJ1-2 | . | . | TRBV6-4 | 12 | TGTGCCAGCAGTGAGTACCGCTATGGCTACACCTTC | CASSEYRYGYTF
TRBJ2-1 | TRBD2 | once | TRBV3-1/TRBV3-2 | 16 | TGTGCCAGCAGCCAAGGGGGCCTAGCGGGATACAATGAGCAGTTCTTC | CASSQGGLAGYNEQFF
TRBJ1-2 | . | . | TRBV5-1 | 12 | TGCGCCAGCAGCTTGGACAACTATGGCTACACCTTC | CASSLDNYGYTF
TRBJ2-7 | . | once | TRBV23-1 | 13 | TGCGCCAGCAGCCGGGTCGAGATCTACGAGCAGTACTTC | CASSRVEIYEQYF
TRBJ2-2 | TRBD2 | . | TRBV7-7 | 16 | TGTGCCAGCAGCTTAGAACTAGCGGGGGAACACCGGGGAGCTGTTTTT | CASSLELAGEHRGAVF
TRBJ2-6 | . | . | TRBV5-4 | 16 | TGTGCCAGCAGCCCGATCGGGGGGCGCGGGGCCAACGTCCTGACTTTC | CASSPIGGRGANVLTF
TRBJ1-1 | . | . | TRBV29-1 | 13 | TGCAGCGTGGGGGCGGCGGGAAACACTGAAGCTTTCTTT | CSVGAAGNTEAFF
TRBJ1-5 | TRBD1 | . | TRBV9 | 13 | TGTGCCAGCAGCGAGGGACAGGGCCAGCCCCAGCATTTT | CASSEGQGQPQHF
TRBJ2-2 | . | . | TRBV27 | 15 | TGTGCCAGCAGTTTAGTAGGATCCAGTACCGGGGAGCTGTTTTTT | CASSLVGSSTGELFF
TRBJ2-5 | TRBD1 | . | TRBV9 | 14 | TGTGCCAGCAGCGCAAACAGGGGGCGGGAGACCCAGTACTTC | CASSANRGRETQYF
TRBJ1-5 | . | . | TRBV2 | 17 | TGTGCCAGCAGTGATGGACCAGGGGTCCTAGGCAATCAGCCCCAGCATTTT | CASSDGPGVLGNQPQHF
TRBJ1-2 | . | . | TRBV29-1 | 13 | TGCAGCGTTGAGCCCCTTTCGACGCGGGGCTACACCTTC | CSVEPLSTRGYTF
TRBJ1-1 | . | once | TRBV7-9 | 16 | TGTGCCAGCAGCCCTCGGGCAGGGCAAAAGGACACTGAAGCTTTCTTT | CASSPRAGQKDTEAFF
TRBJ2-7 | . | . | TRBV6-5 | 13 | TGTGCCAGTAAGGTGGGGGCAGGCTACGAGCAGTACTTC | CASKVGAGYEQYF
TRBJ1-4 | TRBD1 | . | TRBV6-6 | 16 | TGTGCCAGCAGTTACCCAGGGGGCCGAACTAATGAAAAACTGTTTTTT | CASSYPGGRTNEKLFF